Described below is a single T cell receptor (beta chain) sequence and its context. This sample is part of a study of blood T cell repertoires in COVID-19. Study-level background: Italy, Spain and the United States were the sources of the convalescent and acute COVID-19 samples. PBMCs, B-cell-depleted T cells, or T cells provided the cDNA or gDNA that made up the material.

In the source study's methods: Estimation of nucleated cell counts was performed using reference gene primer amplification. Profiled with immunoSEQ multiplex PCR; TCRdb holds only in-frame clones, not every one. V and J calls and clone size follow that table, whereas D and trimming were derived from the DNA. The sample shows about 250,000 clones, roughly 82% of them seen only once. This CDR3 region has 13 residues. With 4 bases removed from V and 7 bases from J, the gap between germline ends came to 10 bases. Germline V CDR1 and CDR2: SGHTA, FQGNSA. The TCR was taken from a woman of 80 years or more with active or convalescent COVID-19. The V and J genes are TRBV7-2 and TRBJ1-4; perhaps TRBD1 as D (6 bases). Specimen: peripheral blood. In DNA, the CDR3 is TGTGCCAGCAGCTCGGGCAGGGGTGAAAAACTGTTTTTT. Protein product: CASSSGRGEKLFF.